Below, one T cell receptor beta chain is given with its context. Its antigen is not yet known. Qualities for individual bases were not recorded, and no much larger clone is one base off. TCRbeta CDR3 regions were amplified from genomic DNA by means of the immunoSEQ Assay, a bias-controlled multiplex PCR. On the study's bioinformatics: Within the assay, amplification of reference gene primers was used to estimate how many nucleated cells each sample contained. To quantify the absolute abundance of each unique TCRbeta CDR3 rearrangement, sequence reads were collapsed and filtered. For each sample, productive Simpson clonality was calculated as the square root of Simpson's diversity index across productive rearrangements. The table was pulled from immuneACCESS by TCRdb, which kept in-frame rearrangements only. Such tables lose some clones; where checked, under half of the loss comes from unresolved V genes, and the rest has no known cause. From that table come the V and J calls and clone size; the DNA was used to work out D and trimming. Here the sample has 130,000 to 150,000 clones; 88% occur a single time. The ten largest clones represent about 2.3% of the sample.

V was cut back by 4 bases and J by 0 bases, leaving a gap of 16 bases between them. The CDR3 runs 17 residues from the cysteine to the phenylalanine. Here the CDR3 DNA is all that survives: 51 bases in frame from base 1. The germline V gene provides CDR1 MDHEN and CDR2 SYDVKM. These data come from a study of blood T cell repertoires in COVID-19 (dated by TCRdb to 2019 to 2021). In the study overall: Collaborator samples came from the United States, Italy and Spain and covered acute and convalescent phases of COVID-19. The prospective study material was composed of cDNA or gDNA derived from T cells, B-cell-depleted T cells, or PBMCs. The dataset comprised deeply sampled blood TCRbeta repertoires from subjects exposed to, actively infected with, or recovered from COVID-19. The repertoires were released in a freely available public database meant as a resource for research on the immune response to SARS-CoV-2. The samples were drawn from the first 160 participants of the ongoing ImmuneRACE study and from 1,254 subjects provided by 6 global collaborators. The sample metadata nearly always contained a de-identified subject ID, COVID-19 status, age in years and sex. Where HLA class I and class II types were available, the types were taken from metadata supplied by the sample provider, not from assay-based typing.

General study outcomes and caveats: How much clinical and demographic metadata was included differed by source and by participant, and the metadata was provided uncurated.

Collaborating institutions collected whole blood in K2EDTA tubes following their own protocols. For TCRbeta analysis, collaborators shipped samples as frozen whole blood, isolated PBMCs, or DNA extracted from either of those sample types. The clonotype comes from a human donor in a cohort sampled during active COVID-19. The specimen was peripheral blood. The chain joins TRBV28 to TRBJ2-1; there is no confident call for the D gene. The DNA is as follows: TGTGCCAGCAGTTCGACCCCAGGCCTAAGCTCCTACAATGAGCAGTTCTTC. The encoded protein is CASSSTPGLSSYNEQFF.